This TCR beta chain was identified during a study of human T cells and chemical hapten exposure. The study used a library that attached unique molecular identifiers to individual cDNA molecules. A single record per CDR3 protein comes from TCRdb applying MiXCR to the RACE reads. The sample includes tens of thousands of distinct CDR3 sequences, around 10% of them seen just once. The time point: pre-sensitization, week 0. Treatment noted: therapeutic diphenylcyclopropenone sensitization with weekly scalp DPC. Alopecia patients between 18 and 70 years old and suitable for DPC were used as donors. V lost 7 bases and J lost 3, with 10 bases in between. Germline CDR1 SNHLY, CDR2 FYNNEI. This CDR3 is built from 12 residues. Notes on the study in general: Expanded TCRs made up significantly more big CDR3 similarity clusters than controls did. DPC sensitization left the count of TCRs above 1 in 1000 unchanged.

In this sample, this clonotype turned up many times. Antigen unknown. The sequencing here drew on whole blood, taken in connection with sensitization to the hapten diphenylcyclopropenone (DPC). The chain employs TRBV2 and TRBJ2-7; D is undetermined. The sequence was collected from a woman in her forties with alopecia areata. Some clones in this sample may be carry-over from other donors' samples. The CDR3 protein is CASIHTHYEQYF. CDR3 nucleotide sequence: TGTGCCAGCATTCATACTCACTACGAGCAGTACTTC.